This T cell receptor (beta chain) is from a study of T cell repertoires in ileal Crohn's disease. TCRdb's copy holds only in-frame clones and misses some; the assay was immunoSEQ multiplex PCR. Among more than 10,000 clones listed, around 80% were seen once. As for time point: neoterminal ileum biopsy at postoperative endoscopy, about 6 months after surgery. Eligibility required adulthood, ileal or ileocolonic Crohn's disease and indicated ileocolonic resection. This clone is termed medium-sized. Other DNA variants within this sample encode the same CDR3. The sample comprised ileal tissue. The receptor comes from an adult with Crohn's disease.

CDR3 in amino acids: CASKAGGSYNEQFF. Here the CDR3 DNA reads TGCGCCAGCAAGGCGGGTGGTTCCTACAATGAGCAGTTCTTC. The V gene is TRBV5-1, the J gene TRBJ2-1; TRBD2 is a possible D gene (5 bases). Trimming took off 6 bases at V and 1 base at J, with 11 bases between the two ends. Germline V gene lookup returns CDR1 SGHRS and CDR2 YFSETQ. The CDR3 totals 14 residues.